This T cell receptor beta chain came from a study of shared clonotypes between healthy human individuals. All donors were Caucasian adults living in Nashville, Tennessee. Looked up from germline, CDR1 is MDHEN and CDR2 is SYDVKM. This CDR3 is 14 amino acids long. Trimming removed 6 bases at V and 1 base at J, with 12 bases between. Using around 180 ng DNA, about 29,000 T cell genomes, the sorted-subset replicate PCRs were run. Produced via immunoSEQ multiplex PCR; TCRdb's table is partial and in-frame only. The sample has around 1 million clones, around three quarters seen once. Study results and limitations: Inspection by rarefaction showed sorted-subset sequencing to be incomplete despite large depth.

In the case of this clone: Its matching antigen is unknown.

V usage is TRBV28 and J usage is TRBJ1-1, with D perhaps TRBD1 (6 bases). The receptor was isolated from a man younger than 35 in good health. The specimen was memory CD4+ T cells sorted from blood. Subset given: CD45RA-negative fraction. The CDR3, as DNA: TGTGCCAGCAGGCCGGGACAAACGAACACTGAAGCTTTCTTT. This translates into CASRPGQTNTEAFF.